The clone carrying this T cell receptor beta chain came up a few times. The sample contains more than one DNA sequence encoding this CDR3. The data were taken from a study of OX40 agonist ivuxolimab in advanced cancers. Study background: Partial responses were observed in three patients, of whom one had hepatocellular carcinoma and two had cutaneous melanoma.

At baseline, cycle 4 day 1, and cycle 7 day 1, blood was sampled. Trimming stripped 5 bases from V and 9 bases from J, with 8 bases between. This CDR3 region has 11 residues. Germline CDR1 is MNHNS and CDR2 is SASEGT. Repertoires were generated with immunoSEQ multiplex PCR, while TCRdb's copy carries only in-frame clones and drops some. This sample carries 12,000 to 15,000 clones, roughly 76% of them seen once, and the ten largest clones take more than 15%. Material: CD4+ or CD8+ T cells sorted from blood, obtained in a trial of the OX40 agonist ivuxolimab. V and J are TRBV6-1 and TRBJ2-1; D unresolved. This TCR was recovered from an adult with an advanced solid tumor such as melanoma, head and neck, liver or kidney cancer. CDR3 DNA sequence: TGTGCCAGCAGTTTCGGCGGTGAGCAGTTCTTC. It translates to CASSFGGEQFF.